Here is one T cell receptor beta chain with its context. What it binds is not known. Original processing methods: As immunoSEQ supplied junction-only sequences (without quality scores), filtering differed. Only in-frame clones appear in the TCRdb table, and some are missing; sequencing was by immunoSEQ multiplex PCR. That table is the source of V, J and clone size, and D and trimming were worked out from the DNA. The sample yields around 580,000 clones, roughly 98% seen once. The entry originates in a study of shared clonotypes between healthy human individuals. Study-level results: Around 4.9% of naive CD4 clonotypes were shared across a handful of donors.

CDR1 is SGHVS, CDR2 FNYEAQ, per germline. The CDR3 has 15 amino acids. V lost 0 bases and J lost 2, with 11 bases in between. Positively selected for CCR7, the CD45RO-negative cells used as naive CD8 cells excluded terminally differentiated effector memory CD45RA+ cells. This receptor was identified in a man aged 25-40 years in good health. The sequenced sample consisted of naive CD8+ T cells sorted from blood. The chain uses TRBV7-6 and TRBJ2-7; maybe TRBD1 (6 bases). The CDR3 protein is CASSLAEQGAYEQYF. Here the CDR3 DNA reads TGTGCCAGCAGCTTAGCGGAACAGGGAGCCTACGAGCAGTACTTC.